This TCR beta chain stems from a study of identical twins. Overall study results and limits: Excess sharing by twins proved weaker in beta out-of-frame sequences. A cross-sectional statistical analysis, not follow-up of the same donors, supported the conclusions.

The CDR3 is 13 residues long. Deletions cut 6 bases from V and 7 bases from J, with 16 bases between. Germline-derived CDR1 and CDR2 are KGHSH and LQKENI. Points on this clonotype: Its specificity is unknown.

TCRdb itself ran the 5' RACE reads through MiXCR, one entry per CDR3 protein. The sample lists roughly 690,000 distinct CDR3 sequences, around 21% occurring once. The same specimen was also included in a second study, on T cells expressing NK-cell markers. Turning to that study: Repertoire data for TCR beta were derived from sorted T cells (CD3+CD56+NKG2C+, CD3+CD56+NKG2C- and CD3+CD56-NKG2C+).

The chain links TRBV18 to TRBJ2-7; TRBD2 is a possible D gene (6 bases). This TCR derives from a woman in her late teens or twenties in good health. Sequenced sample: PBMCs. CDR3 DNA: TGTGCCAGCTCGGGAGACCTGGGGGGAGAGCAGTACTTC. Amino acids: CASSGDLGGEQYF.